This paragraph reports one T cell receptor (beta chain). Its specificity is unknown. Germline CDR1 and CDR2: SGHRS and YFSETQ. Unmatched junction bases numbered 3, after V lost 0 bases and J lost 4 bases. The CDR3 has 17 amino acids. This record comes from a study of somatic mutations in cytotoxic T cells in rheumatoid arthritis. Study results and limitations: Increasing age coincided with elevated CD8+ clonality among rheumatoid arthritis patients, though not among healthy controls.

Profiled with immunoSEQ multiplex PCR; TCRdb holds only in-frame clones, not every one. Among approximately 21,000 clones listed, 75% to 80% were seen once. The source of this sequence is an adult with rheumatoid arthritis. The material sequenced was CD8+ T cells sorted from blood. The rearrangement joins TRBV5-1 to TRBJ2-2, with 13 positions matching TRBD2. The CDR3 is CASSLGLAGGVTGELFF. DNA for the CDR3: TGCGCCAGCAGCTTGGGACTAGCGGGGGGAGTCACCGGGGAGCTGTTTTTT.